Each of the 3 T cell receptor beta chains below was sequenced from the same sample in a study of breast tumors, draining lymph nodes, adjacent tissues (dated by TCRdb to about 2016). Libraries were prepared through multiplex PCR. Sequencer: Illumina HiSeq 2000. The public sequencing data were trimmed at Q25 with fastp and processed into clonotypes with MiXCR by TCRdb, which kept only in-frame beta chains. A single entry per CDR3 protein holds the most common genes and DNA from its merged rows. In all, the sample holds about 21,000 distinct CDR3 sequences, and about a third of those were seen once. Clones ranked in the top ten supply 11% of the sample. What was sequenced was breast tumor tissue. These receptors all stem from a female donor with breast cancer. Some clones in this sample may be carry-over from other donors' samples.

The sample holds many counts of this clonotype. The CDR3 loop is CASSPIHRVYSNQPQHF. CDR3 DNA sequence: TGTGCCAGCAGCCCAATCCACAGAGTATATAGCAATCAGCCCCAGCATTTT. The chain carries TRBV27 and TRBJ1-5; no firm D call. The germline CDR1 and CDR2 sequences are MNHEY and SMNVEV (reference sequence). This CDR3 region has 17 residues. The V gene lost 6 bases and the J gene lost 0 bases, with 18 bases spanning the gap.

CDR3 sequence: CAWSPTGGGEKLFF. DNA of the CDR3: TGTGCCTGGAGTCCGACAGGGGGCGGTGAAAAACTGTTTTTT. The J gene is TRBJ1-4, the V gene TRBV30, with 10 bases lining up with TRBD1. The J segment lost 7 bases and the V segment lost 2 bases, leaving 4 bases of the junction unmatched. The CDR3 consists of 14 residues. Germline lookup yields CDR1 GTSNPN and CDR2 SVGIG (reference sequence).

This clonotype qualifies as medium-sized. CDR3 sequence (DNA): TGTGCCATCAATAACGACAGGAACTATGGCTACACCTTC. Its protein product is CAINNDRNYGYTF. This chain joins TRBV10-3 and TRBJ1-2; D may be TRBD1 (6 bases). V was cut by 7 bases and J by 2 bases, with 11 bases left in between. The germline V gene has CDR1 ENHRY and CDR2 SYGVKD. The CDR3 consists of 13 residues.